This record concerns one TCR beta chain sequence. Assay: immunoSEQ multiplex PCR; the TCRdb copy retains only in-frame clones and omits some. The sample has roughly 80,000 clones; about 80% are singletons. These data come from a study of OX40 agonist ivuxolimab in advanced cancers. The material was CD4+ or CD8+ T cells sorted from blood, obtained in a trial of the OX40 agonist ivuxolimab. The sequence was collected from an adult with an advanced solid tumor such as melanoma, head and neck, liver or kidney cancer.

CDR3 DNA: TGTGCCAGCAGTCCAGCCGCCACAGCTTCTTATTATGGCTACACCTTC. Protein: CASSPAATASYYGYTF. This chain connects TRBV27 to TRBJ1-2; no clear D. The CDR3 covers 16 residues. Trimming removed 5 bases from V and 5 bases from J, with 21 bases in between. Per the germline V gene, CDR1 is MNHEY and CDR2 is SMNVEV (reference sequence).